This T cell receptor (beta chain) is from a study of blood T cells in healthy people across ages. Notes on the study in general: A greater number of naive CD4+ cells and higher diversity distinguished long-lived donors from aged donors. Changes in expanded clonotypes were possibly confounded, as the CMV status of donors was unknown.

Note on this clonotype: Its antigen is not identified.

A J-beta primer mix and a sample-barcoded 5' primer were used in a second PCR of about 7 to 11 cycles. TCRdb analysed the 5' RACE reads with MiXCR anew, one entry per CDR3 protein. The sample carries 800,000 to 950,000 distinct CDR3 sequences, roughly 50% recorded once. The CDR3 extends over 13 amino acids. Trimming shortened V by 1 base and J by 3 bases, and 6 bases separated the two germline ends. Germline V lookup: CDR1 SEHNR, CDR2 FQNEAQ (reference sequence). The sample comprised blood. The V and J genes are TRBV7-9 and TRBJ1-2; D remains unclear. This receptor was taken from a man younger than 45 in good health. CDR3 nucleotide sequence: TGTGCCAGCAGCTTAGGGGTTCACTATGGCTACACCTTC. Encoded protein: CASSLGVHYGYTF.